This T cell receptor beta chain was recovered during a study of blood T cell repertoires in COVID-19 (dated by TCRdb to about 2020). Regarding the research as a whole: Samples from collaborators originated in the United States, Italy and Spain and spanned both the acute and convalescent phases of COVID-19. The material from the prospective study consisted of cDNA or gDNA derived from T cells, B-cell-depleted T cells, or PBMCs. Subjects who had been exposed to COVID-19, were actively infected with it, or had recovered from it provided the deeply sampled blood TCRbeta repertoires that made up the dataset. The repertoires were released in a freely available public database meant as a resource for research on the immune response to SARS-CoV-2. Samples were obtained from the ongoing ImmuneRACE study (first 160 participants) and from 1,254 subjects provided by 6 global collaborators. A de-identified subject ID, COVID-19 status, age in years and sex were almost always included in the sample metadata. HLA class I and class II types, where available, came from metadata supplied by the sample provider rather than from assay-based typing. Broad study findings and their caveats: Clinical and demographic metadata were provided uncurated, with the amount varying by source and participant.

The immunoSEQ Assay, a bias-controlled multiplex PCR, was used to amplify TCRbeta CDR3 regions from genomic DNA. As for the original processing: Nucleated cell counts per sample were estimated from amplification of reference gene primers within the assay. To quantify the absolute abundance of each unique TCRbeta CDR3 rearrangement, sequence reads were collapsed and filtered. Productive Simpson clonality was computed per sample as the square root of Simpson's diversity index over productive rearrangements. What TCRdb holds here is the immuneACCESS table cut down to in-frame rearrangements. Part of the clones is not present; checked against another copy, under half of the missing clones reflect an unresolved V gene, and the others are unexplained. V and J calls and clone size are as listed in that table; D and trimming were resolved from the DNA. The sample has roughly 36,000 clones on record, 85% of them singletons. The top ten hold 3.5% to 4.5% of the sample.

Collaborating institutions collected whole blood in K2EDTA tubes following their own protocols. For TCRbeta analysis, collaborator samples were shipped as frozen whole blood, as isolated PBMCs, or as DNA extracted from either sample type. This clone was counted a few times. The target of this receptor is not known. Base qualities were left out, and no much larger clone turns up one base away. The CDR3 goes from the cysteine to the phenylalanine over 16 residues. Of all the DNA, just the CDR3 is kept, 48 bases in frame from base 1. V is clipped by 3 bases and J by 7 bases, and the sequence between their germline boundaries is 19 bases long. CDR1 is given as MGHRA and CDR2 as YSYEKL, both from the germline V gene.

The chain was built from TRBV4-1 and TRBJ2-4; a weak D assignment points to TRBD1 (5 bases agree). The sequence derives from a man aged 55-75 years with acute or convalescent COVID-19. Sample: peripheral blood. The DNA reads TGCGCCAGCAGCCAGGCACAGGCTGGTAGAACTAACATTCAGTACTTC. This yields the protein CASSQAQAGRTNIQYF.